What follows are 22 T cell receptor beta chains derived from one specimen sequenced in a study of lymphopenia after photon versus proton radiotherapy. TCRdb keeps only in-frame clones here, not all; method: immunoSEQ multiplex PCR. The table records 26,000 or so clones, approximately 85% of them present only once. The sequenced sample was peripheral blood, obtained from a patient treated with photon-based radiotherapy. The receptors shown here come from a man in his thirties or forties with gastric cancer.

This sequence joins TRBV19 and TRBJ1-1; D is unclear. Trimming took 0 bases from V and 6 from J, leaving 11 bases between them. The V gene's germline CDR1 is LNHDA and CDR2 SQIVND (reference sequence). The CDR3 extends over 14 amino acids. The CDR3 DNA reads TGTGCCAGTAGTATAGAAGCCTCGAAACCTGAAGCTTTCTTT. Translating gives CASSIEASKPEAFF.

DNA for the CDR3: TGTGCCAGCAGCTTAGGGACAGGGCCCTCGGGGCAGTTCTTC. Residues: CASSLGTGPSGQFF. The chain uses TRBV11-2 and TRBJ2-1; 8 positions agree with TRBD1. CDR3 size: 14 residues. The ends lost 1 base at V and 12 bases at J; junction bases unmatched: 8. The germline CDR1 and CDR2 sequences are SGHAT and FQNNGV.

The V and J genes are TRBV28 and TRBJ2-2; 8 nucleotides match TRBD2. Germline assignment: CDR1 MDHEN and CDR2 SYDVKM. V shed 7 bases, J shed 4 bases, and the junction held 11 bases outside the gene matches. This CDR3 is 16 amino acids long. CDR3 in amino acids: CASISGTSIFTGELFF. The CDR3 DNA follows: TGTGCCAGCATTAGCGGGACGTCTATCTTCACCGGGGAGCTGTTTTTT.

The rearrangement uses TRBV7-9 and TRBJ2-7; no definite D call. CDR1 SEHNR and CDR2 FQNEAQ come from the germline V gene (reference sequence). The V end lost 1 base, the J end lost 3 bases, and 4 bases lay between the germline ends. This CDR3 contains 12 residues. The CDR3 sequence: CASSLGYYEQYF. Here the CDR3 DNA reads TGTGCCAGCAGCTTAGGATACTACGAGCAGTACTTC.

For this clone: One end of the junction varies from germline; a read error may be responsible. This rearrangement joins TRBV6-4 to TRBJ1-3; 8 nucleotides align to TRBD1. Germline V gives CDR1 MRHNA, CDR2 SNTAGT. This CDR3 is 16 amino acids long. This chain's CDR3 is CASSYSNRGTGNTIYF. CDR3 DNA sequence: TGTGCCAGCAGTTACTCCAACAGGGGGACTGGAAACACCATATATTTT.

This chain joins TRBV28 and TRBJ1-5; the D is unclear. CDR3 length equals 15 residues. Per the germline V gene, CDR1 is MDHEN and CDR2 is SYDVKM. V shed 0 bases and J shed 0 bases, with 6 bases lying between them. Here the CDR3 reads CASSLWQISNQPQHF. The CDR3 coding sequence is TGTGCCAGCAGTTTATGGCAGATTAGCAATCAGCCCCAGCATTTT.

This clone was counted once. The chain joins TRBV11-2 to TRBJ1-3; perhaps TRBD1 as D (5 bases). V lost 8 bases, J lost 1 base, and 6 bases lay in between. The germline gives CDR1 SGHAT, CDR2 FQNNGV. This CDR3 region has 12 residues. CDR3 nucleotides: TGTGCCAGCGGGGGGTCTGGAAACACCATATATTTT. Its translation is CASGGSGNTIYF.

This chain connects TRBV7-2 to TRBJ1-1; D is unclear. Germline CDR1 is SGHTA and CDR2 is FQGNSA. V was pared by 1 base and J by 7 bases, with 10 bases between. This CDR3 spans 13 amino acids. The chain's CDR3 is CASSLEEDFEAFF. CDR3 nucleotides: TGTGCCAGCAGCTTAGAGGAGGACTTTGAAGCTTTCTTT.

This rearrangement joins TRBV6-1 to TRBJ2-1, with TRBD1 as a possible D gene (5 bases). The V end was cut by 6 bases, the J end by 3 bases, with 12 bases between. The CDR3 runs to 14 residues. CDR1 and CDR2 from the germline V gene are MNHNS and SASEGT. In DNA form, the CDR3 reads TGTGCCAGCAGGGGGCGGTTGGACTACAATGAGCAGTTCTTC. Its protein product is CASRGRLDYNEQFF.

This chain uses TRBV18 with TRBJ2-5; D gene ambiguous. The CDR3 has 10 amino acids. V lost 6 bases and J 1 base, leaving 0 bases between the germline ends. From germline, CDR1 is KGHSH and CDR2 LQKENI. The chain's CDR3 is CASSQETQYF. The CDR3, as DNA: TGTGCCAGCTCCCAAGAGACCCAGTACTTC.

The chain links TRBV19 to TRBJ2-5; D is unclear. Germline-derived CDR1 and CDR2 are LNHDA and SQIVND (reference sequence). This CDR3 is built from 13 residues. V dropped 3 bases and J dropped 5 bases, with 10 bases sitting between them. CDR3 protein: CASSMASWETQYF. CDR3 nucleotide sequence: TGTGCCAGTAGTATGGCGAGTTGGGAGACCCAGTACTTC.

The chain joins TRBV7-2 to TRBJ2-1, with D unresolved. The germline V gene has CDR1 SGHTA and CDR2 FQGNSA. The CDR3 covers 12 residues. V lost 4 bases and J 8 bases, leaving 9 bases between the germline ends. CDR3 residues: CASSWAIYEQFF. Here the CDR3 DNA reads TGTGCCAGCAGCTGGGCGATCTATGAGCAGTTCTTC.

The chain has TRBV9 and TRBJ2-3, with no clear D. The CDR3 is 15 residues long. Trimming took 1 base from V and 5 from J, leaving 14 bases between them. Looked up from germline, CDR1 is SGDLS and CDR2 is YYNGEE. Here the CDR3 reads CASSVYDQRRDTQYF. The CDR3 coding sequence is TGTGCCAGCAGCGTATATGACCAAAGGAGAGATACGCAGTATTTT.

CDR3 amino acids: CASSLLSGRETQYF. The CDR3 DNA reads TGCGCCAGCAGCTTGCTCTCGGGCCGAGAGACCCAGTACTTC. The chain is built from TRBV5-1 and TRBJ2-5, with D unclear. The CDR3 runs 14 residues. Germline V gene sequence: CDR1 SGHRS, CDR2 YFSETQ. V was cut by 1 base and J by 4 bases, with 11 bases left in between.

This clone came up once. V is TRBV19 and J is TRBJ1-6; D not resolved. V was shortened by 4 bases and J by 8 bases, with 12 bases between the two germline ends. CDR3 length: 14 amino acids. Per germline, CDR1 LNHDA and CDR2 SQIVND (reference sequence). The CDR3 DNA sequence: TGTGCCAGTAGTAGGAAGACTGGGGATTCACCCCTCCACTTT. Translated: CASSRKTGDSPLHF.

The chain joins TRBV4-2 to TRBJ2-7; 10 bases map to TRBD2. Trimming at V came to 1 base and at J to 7 bases, leaving 4 bases not matched to a gene. Germline V gives CDR1 LGHNA, CDR2 YNFKEQ. CDR3 size: 14 residues. The CDR3 spells CASSQAASGREQYF. For the CDR3, the DNA is TGTGCCAGCAGCCAAGCTGCTAGCGGGAGAGAGCAGTACTTC.

V is TRBV28 and J is TRBJ2-5; D is uncertain. There are 12 residues in the CDR3. Germline CDR1 is MDHEN and CDR2 is SYDVKM. The germline V and J ends were trimmed by 7 bases and 2 bases, with 8 bases remaining between them. The CDR3 bases are TGTGCCAGCACCCCTGGGCAAGAGACCCAGTACTTC. It specifies CASTPGQETQYF.

V and J are TRBV7-2 and TRBJ2-7, with unresolved D. Per germline, CDR1 SGHTA and CDR2 FQGNSA. V was pared by 1 base and J by 4 bases, with 8 bases between. The CDR3 contains 13 residues. CDR3 in DNA: TGTGCCAGCAGCTTAGTTACCGGGTACGAGCAGTACTTC. This codes for CASSLVTGYEQYF.

The V and J genes are TRBV11-3 and TRBJ2-1; 10 positions match TRBD2. CDR1 is SGHNT and CDR2 is YENEEA in the germline V gene. The ends lost 0 bases at V and 2 bases at J; junction bases unmatched: 4. The CDR3 consists of 17 residues. CDR3 region: CASSLDESGRAYNEQFF. The CDR3 coding sequence is TGTGCCAGCAGCTTAGATGAGAGCGGGAGGGCCTACAATGAGCAGTTCTTC.

V usage is TRBV5-5 and J usage is TRBJ2-7, with 8 bases matching TRBD1. V lost 6 bases, J lost 0 bases, and 5 bases stayed unmatched. From germline, CDR1 is SGHKS and CDR2 YYEKEE (reference sequence). The CDR3 consists of 14 residues. The CDR3 DNA follows: TGTGCCAGCAACATTCAGGGGGCCTCCTACGAGCAGTACTTC. Its protein product is CASNIQGASYEQYF. The variable domain in full, completed from reference TRBV5-5 and TRBJ2-7, reads DAGVTQSPTHLIKTRGQQVTLRCSPISGHKSVSWYQQVLGQGPQFIFQYYEKEERGRGNFPDRFSARQFPNYSSELNVNALLLGDSALYLCASNIQGASYEQYFGPGTRLTVT.

The chain has TRBV29-1 and TRBJ2-7, with a weak D call TRBD2 (6 bases). The CDR3 covers 12 residues. Looked up from germline, CDR1 is SQVTM and CDR2 is ANQGSEA. V lost 4 bases, J lost 6 bases, and 13 bases lay in between. The CDR3 coding sequence is TGCAGCGTTGGTGGAGGGTCGGTCGAGCAGTACTTC. This encodes CSVGGGSVEQYF.

The J gene is TRBJ2-5, the V gene TRBV7-3; 8 nucleotides line up with TRBD2. With V trimmed by 0 bases and J by 3 bases, 0 bases remained unmatched. CDR3 length equals 14 residues. From germline, CDR1 is SGHTA and CDR2 FQGTGA. This chain's CDR3 is CASSLTAGEETQYF. Written as DNA, the CDR3 is TGTGCCAGCAGCTTAACAGCGGGAGAAGAGACCCAGTACTTC.